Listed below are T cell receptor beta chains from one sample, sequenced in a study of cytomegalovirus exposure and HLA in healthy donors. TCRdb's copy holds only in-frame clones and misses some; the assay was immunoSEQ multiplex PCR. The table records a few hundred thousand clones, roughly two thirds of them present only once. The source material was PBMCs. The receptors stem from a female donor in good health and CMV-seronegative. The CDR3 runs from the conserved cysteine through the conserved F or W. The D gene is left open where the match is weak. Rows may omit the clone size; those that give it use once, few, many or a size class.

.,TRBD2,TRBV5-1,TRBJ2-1,CASSLGGTSSNEQFF,TGCGCCAGCAGCTTGGGGGGGACTAGCTCCAATGAGCAGTTCTTC
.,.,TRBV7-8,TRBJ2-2,CASSRLTGGDAGELFF,TGTGCCAGCAGCCGTCTTACAGGGGGGGACGCCGGGGAGCTGTTTTTT
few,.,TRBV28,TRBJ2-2,CASSRGQSGELFF,TGTGCCAGCAGTCGCGGACAGTCCGGGGAGCTGTTTTTT
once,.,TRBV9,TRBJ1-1,CASSPRGGAEAFF,TGTGCCAGCAGCCCCCGAGGAGGGGCTGAAGCTTTCTTT
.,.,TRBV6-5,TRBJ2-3,CASSSPGQSTDTQYF,TGTGCCAGCAGTTCACCAGGGCAGAGCACAGATACGCAGTATTTT
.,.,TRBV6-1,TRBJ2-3,CASSEAWRDRQPSTDTQYF,TGTGCCAGCAGTGAAGCGTGGCGGGACAGACAACCTAGCACAGATACGCAGTATTTT
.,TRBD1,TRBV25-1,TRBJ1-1,CASRARDRGSAEAFF,TGTGCCAGCAGGGCGAGAGACAGGGGATCGGCTGAAGCTTTCTTT
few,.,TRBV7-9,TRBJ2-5,CASSSHETGRAGTQYF,TGTGCCAGCAGCTCCCATGAAACAGGGAGGGCGGGGACCCAGTACTTC
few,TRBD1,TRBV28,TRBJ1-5,CASSLIGTDNQPQHF,TGTGCCAGCAGTTTAATCGGGACAGACAATCAGCCCCAGCATTTT
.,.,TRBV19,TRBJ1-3,CASSIPGGTIYF,TGTGCCAGTAGTATTCCCGGAGGCACCATATATTTT
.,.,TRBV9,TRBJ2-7,CASSAGLPRVYEQYF,TGTGCCAGCAGCGCCGGACTTCCAAGGGTCTACGAGCAGTACTTC
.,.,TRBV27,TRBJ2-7,CASSFTGGEQYF,TGTGCCAGCAGTTTTACCGGAGGCGAGCAGTACTTC
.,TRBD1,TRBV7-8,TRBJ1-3,CASSPGGGQGNSGNTIYF,TGTGCCAGCAGCCCGGGGGGCGGACAGGGGAACTCTGGAAACACCATATATTTT
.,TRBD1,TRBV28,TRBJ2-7,CASWGQGHEQYF,TGTGCCAGCTGGGGACAGGGCCACGAGCAGTACTTC
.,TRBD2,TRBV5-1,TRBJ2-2,CASSLKSGSPGTGELFF,TGCGCCAGCAGCTTGAAGAGCGGGAGCCCCGGGACCGGGGAGCTGTTTTTT